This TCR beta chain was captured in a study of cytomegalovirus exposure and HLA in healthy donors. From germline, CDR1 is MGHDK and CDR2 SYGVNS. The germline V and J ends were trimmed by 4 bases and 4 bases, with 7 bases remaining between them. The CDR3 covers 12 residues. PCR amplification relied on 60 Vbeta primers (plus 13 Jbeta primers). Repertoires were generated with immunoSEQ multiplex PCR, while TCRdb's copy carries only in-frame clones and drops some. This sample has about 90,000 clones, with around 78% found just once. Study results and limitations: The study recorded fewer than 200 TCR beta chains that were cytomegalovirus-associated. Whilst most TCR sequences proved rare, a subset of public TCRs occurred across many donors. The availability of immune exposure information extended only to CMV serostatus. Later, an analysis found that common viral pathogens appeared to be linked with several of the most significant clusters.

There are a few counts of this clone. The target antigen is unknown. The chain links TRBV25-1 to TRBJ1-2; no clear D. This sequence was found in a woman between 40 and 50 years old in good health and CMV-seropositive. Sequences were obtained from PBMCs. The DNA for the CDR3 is TGTGCCAGCAGTGGCGACATCTATGGCTACACCTTC. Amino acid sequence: CASSGDIYGYTF.